Sequencing of this T cell receptor beta chain was carried out in a study of Ad26.COV2.S vaccination and SARS-CoV-2 variants. The sample holds one count of this clone. Antigen unknown. Treatment meaning: some 20 received Ad26.COV2.S at low or high dose, single or two shots; 5 received placebo; per-sample allocation not given. Material that was analyzed had been drawn on day 63 after the first vaccine or placebo injection. An adult donor aged 18-55 years was enrolled in Boston. Findings and caveats of the study: Vaccinees reportedly had broad spike-specific CD8+ and CD4+ T cell responses. Placebo recipients and vaccine recipients were similar in non-spike TCR breadth. It is possible that the TCR breadth and depth analyses underestimated the total T cell responses.

The CDR3 sequence is 17 residues long. Trimming shortened V by 8 bases and J by 1 base, and 21 bases separated the two germline ends. Germline CDR1 and CDR2: LNHDA and SQIVND (reference sequence). Sequencing was performed with immunoSEQ multiplex PCR; in TCRdb, only in-frame clones are kept and a portion is missing. This repertoire shows around 300,000 clones, roughly 90% found once; its top ten account for roughly 6%. The sequences come from peripheral blood, collected in a trial of Ad26.COV2.S vaccine versus placebo. The chain uses TRBV19 and TRBJ2-1; D call uncertain. This receptor was taken from a person between 18 and 60 years old who received the Ad26.COV2.S COVID-19 vaccine or a placebo. DNA for the CDR3: TGTGCCAGTGGATCGGGTCAGAGGTTCGGGTCCTACAATGAGCAGTTCTTC. Amino acid sequence: CASGSGQRFGSYNEQFF.